One T cell receptor beta chain is described in this entry. This entry is derived from a study of shared clonotypes between healthy human individuals. At the level of the study: For every donor, three CD4 naive, three CD4 memory, two CD8 naive and one CD8 memory plates were used.

The assay was immunoSEQ multiplex PCR, and TCRdb's table has in-frame clones only and misses some. The table includes about 960,000 clones, around 80% detected once. The origin of this receptor is a man aged 18 to 35 in good health. The sequenced material came from memory CD4+ T cells sorted from blood. Subset noted: CD45RA-negative fraction.

CDR3 in DNA: TGTGCCAGCAGCGCCCGGGACAGGGGAGGCACAGATACGCAGTATTTT. It yields the protein CASSARDRGGTDTQYF. V usage is TRBV11-2 and J usage is TRBJ2-3; the match to TRBD1 covers 10 bases. The CDR3 is made up of 16 amino acids. The germline V gene has CDR1 SGHAT and CDR2 FQNNGV. Trimming took 5 bases from V and 1 from J; bases not matched to a gene: 6.